The 15 T cell receptor beta chains below all came from one sample that was sequenced in a study of technical replicates of blood from a few donors. Clones were read by immunoSEQ multiplex PCR, and TCRdb kept only the in-frame ones, dropping some. The data hold fewer than 80,000 clones, with about 86% observed a single time. What was sequenced was PBMCs. These receptors were obtained from a human donor in good health. Some clones in this sample may be carry-over from other donors' samples.

J is TRBJ2-7 and V is TRBV30, with TRBD1 as a possible D gene (6 bases). V gave up 2 bases and J gave up 3 bases, with 17 bases separating them. The length of the CDR3 is 15 residues. The germline gives CDR1 GTSNPN, CDR2 SVGIG (reference sequence). In nucleotides, the CDR3 is TGTGCCTGGAGTTCTCCCGGGACACCCTTCTACGAGCAGTACTTC. Protein product: CAWSSPGTPFYEQYF.

This chain uses TRBV27 with TRBJ1-1; D uncertain. CDR1 and CDR2 (germline): MNHEY, SMNVEV (reference sequence). The CDR3 runs to 11 residues. Trimming removed 7 bases from V and 6 bases from J, with 9 bases in between. In DNA, the CDR3 is TGTGCCAGCACGGCAGGCGCTGAAGCTTTCTTT. Its translation: CASTAGAEAFF.

V is TRBV11-1 and J is TRBJ2-7; TRBD1 matches at 9 bases. V was pared by 5 bases and J by 5 bases, with 1 base of the junction left unmatched. The CDR3 consists of 12 residues. Germline CDR1 reads SGHAT; CDR2 reads FQDESV (reference sequence). CDR3 DNA: TGTGCCAGCAGCCGGGACAGGGACGAGCAGTACTTC. Amino acids: CASSRDRDEQYF.

The chain combines TRBV7-9 with TRBJ1-2, with 10 bases aligning to TRBD1. Germline V lookup: CDR1 SEHNR, CDR2 FQNEAQ (reference sequence). Trimming removed 2 bases from V and 10 bases from J; junction bases left unmatched: 7. The CDR3 contains 14 residues. CDR3 in amino acids: CASSLWGDRGDYTF. The CDR3 DNA reads as TGTGCCAGCAGCTTATGGGGGGACAGGGGAGACTACACCTTC.

This clone has just one count. The chain is built from TRBV5-1 and TRBJ2-7, with TRBD2 identical over 10 bases. J gave up 2 bases and V 4 bases, and 6 bases lay outside the gene matches. The CDR3 covers 15 residues. Germline values: CDR1 SGHRS, CDR2 YFSETQ. This CDR3 reads CASSTAGTSAYEQYF. The CDR3 DNA reads as TGCGCCAGCAGCACAGCCGGGACTAGCGCCTACGAGCAGTACTTC.

The CDR3 DNA reads as TGCGCCAGCAGCCGGCTTGCTACAGCATCCCGGAATAATTCACCCCTCCACTTT. Translating it yields CASSRLATASRNNSPLHF. The chain combines TRBV4-3 with TRBJ1-6; D is uncertain. CDR1 LGHNA and CDR2 YSLEER come from the germline V gene. The ends were cut back, 4 bases at V and 5 bases at J, with 21 bases in the middle. This CDR3 has 18 amino acids.

This chain links TRBV30 with TRBJ1-4; 7 bases are a match to TRBD1. Germline V gives CDR1 GTSNPN, CDR2 SVGIG (reference sequence). This CDR3 region has 14 residues. J lost 7 bases, V lost 2 bases, and 7 bases had no gene match. The CDR3 protein is CAWSQNRGREKLFF. The CDR3, as DNA: TGTGCCTGGAGTCAAAACAGGGGCCGTGAAAAACTGTTTTTT. Looking up the rest from reference TRBV30 and TRBJ1-4 gives the full variable domain: SQTIHQWPATLVQPVGSPLSLECTVEGTSNPNLYWYRQAAGRGLQLLFYSVGIGQISSEVPQNLSASRPQDRQFILSSKKLLLSDSGFYLCAWSQNRGREKLFFGSGTQLSVL.

The rearrangement uses TRBV7-8 and TRBJ1-1; D is possibly TRBD1 (6 bases). Germline CDR1 and CDR2: SGHVS and FQNEAQ. This CDR3 region has 17 residues. The V gene lost 0 bases and the J gene lost 5 bases, with 19 bases spanning the gap. The DNA of the CDR3 is TGTGCCAGCAGCTTAGCGCTTCAGGGGACACGAGGTACTGAAGCTTTCTTT. The encoded protein is CASSLALQGTRGTEAFF.

This chain joins TRBV6-4 and TRBJ2-2; D unresolved. Trimming cost V 0 bases and J 6 bases, with 8 bases left between them. This CDR3 comprises 14 residues. Germline values: CDR1 MRHNA, CDR2 SNTAGT. CDR3 nucleotide sequence: TGTGCCAGCAGTGACTCTCCTCACTCCGGGGAGCTGTTTTTT. Protein sequence: CASSDSPHSGELFF.

The chain is built from TRBV7-2 and TRBJ2-7, with D tentatively TRBD2 (5 bases). From germline, CDR1 is SGHTA and CDR2 FQGNSA. V lost 2 bases and J lost 2, with 10 bases in between. The CDR3 extends over 14 amino acids. DNA for the CDR3: TGTGCCAGCAGCTTAAGCGGAGTTACCTACGAGCAGTACTTC. It encodes CASSLSGVTYEQYF.

This chain connects TRBV6-6 to TRBJ1-2, with a possible D match to TRBD1 (6 bases). Germline assignment: CDR1 MNHNY and CDR2 SVGAGI (reference sequence). V lost 2 bases, J lost 3 bases, and 10 bases lay in between. The CDR3 runs 14 residues. CDR3: CASSYRTEDYGYTF. The CDR3, as DNA: TGTGCCAGCAGTTACCGGACAGAGGACTATGGCTACACCTTC.

V and J are TRBV5-8 and TRBJ2-7; TRBD1 aligns across 7 bases. Trimming at V came to 1 base and at J to 3 bases, leaving 4 bases not matched to a gene. The CDR3 totals 14 residues. The germline V gene has CDR1 SGHTS and CDR2 YDEGEE. CDR3 residues: CASSLSGQSYEQYF. In DNA form, the CDR3 reads TGTGCCAGCAGCTTGTCGGGACAGAGCTACGAGCAGTACTTC.

J is TRBJ1-5 and V is TRBV15; maybe TRBD1 (6 bases). Germline V gene sequence: CDR1 LNHNV, CDR2 YYDKDF (reference sequence). Trimming took 2 bases from V and 6 from J, leaving 8 bases between them. The CDR3 length is 13 residues. The CDR3 region has the DNA TGTGCCACCAGCAGAACAGGGAGTCAGCCCCAGCATTTT. The encoded protein is CATSRTGSQPQHF.

The rearrangement links TRBV2 to TRBJ1-1; 8 bases align to TRBD1. Germline CDR1 is SNHLY and CDR2 is FYNNEI. CDR3 length: 12 residues. V lost 3 bases, J lost 11 bases, and 5 bases stayed unmatched. For the CDR3, the DNA is TGTGCCAGCAGTGATAGGACAGGGAAGGCTTTCTTT. This codes for CASSDRTGKAFF.

This clone was counted once. This CDR3 reads CATRRLGDQPQHF. Here the CDR3 DNA reads TGTGCCACCAGGCGATTAGGAGACCAGCCCCAGCATTTT. The J gene is TRBJ1-5, the V gene TRBV15; D unclear. CDR3 length: 13 residues. In germline, CDR1 is LNHNV, CDR2 YYDKDF (reference sequence). V lost 6 bases and J lost 7, with 13 bases in between.